The sequence of this TCR beta chain was determined in a study of T-cell reconstitution after alpha-beta-depleted transplantation in children. The study's findings and limits: After one year, T-cell counts and TCRbeta diversity mostly came from new T cells.

This clonotype was picked up a small number of times. Its antigen is not identified. Researchers prepared the TCRbeta library using unique molecular identifiers, the study reports. TCRdb used MiXCR to reprocess the PCR reads, holding one entry per CDR3 protein. The sample has approximately 220,000 distinct CDR3 sequences, approximately 17% seen once. There are 15 residues in the CDR3. The ends were cut back, 1 base at V and 2 bases at J, with 12 bases in the middle. Germline CDR1 and CDR2: SEHNR and FQNEAQ (reference sequence). The chain joins TRBV7-9 to TRBJ2-7; D may match TRBD1 or TRBD2 (5 bases each). Sequencing was performed on PBMCs, mostly from graft donor cells, taken 360 days after TCRalphabeta/CD19-depleted stem cell transplant. The clonotype originates from a male patient aged 2-15 years who had a stem cell transplant for acute lymphoblastic leukemia, so the T cells may come from the graft donor. CDR3 in amino acids: CASSLGGSPAYEQYF. The CDR3 DNA reads as TGTGCCAGCAGCTTAGGGGGGTCACCCGCCTACGAGCAGTACTTC.